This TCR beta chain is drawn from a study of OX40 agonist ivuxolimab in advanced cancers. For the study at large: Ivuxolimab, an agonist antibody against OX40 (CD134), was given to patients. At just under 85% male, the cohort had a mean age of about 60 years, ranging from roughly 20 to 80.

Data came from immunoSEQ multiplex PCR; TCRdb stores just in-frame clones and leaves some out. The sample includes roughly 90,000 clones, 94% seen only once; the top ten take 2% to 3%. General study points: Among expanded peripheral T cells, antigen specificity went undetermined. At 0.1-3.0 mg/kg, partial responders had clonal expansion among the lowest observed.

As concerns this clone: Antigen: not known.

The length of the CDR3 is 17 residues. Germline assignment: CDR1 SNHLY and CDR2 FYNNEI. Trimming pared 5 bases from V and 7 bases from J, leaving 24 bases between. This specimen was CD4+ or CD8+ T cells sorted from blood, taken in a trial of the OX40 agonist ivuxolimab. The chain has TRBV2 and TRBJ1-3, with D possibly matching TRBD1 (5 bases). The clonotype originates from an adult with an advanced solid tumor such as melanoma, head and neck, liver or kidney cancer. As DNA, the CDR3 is TGTGCCAGCAGTCCCGGGACTCCGGGGAGTTATGGGAACACCATATATTTT. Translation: CASSPGTPGSYGNTIYF.